The rows below give T cell receptor beta chains drawn from one sample of a study of siplizumab effects on memory and regulatory T cells. TCRdb's copy holds only in-frame clones and misses some; the assay was immunoSEQ multiplex PCR. This table holds 87,000 or so clones, 85% to 90% found once. The material sequenced was CD4+ T cells sorted from blood. Source of these receptors: a human donor in good health. CDR3s include the opening cysteine and the closing phenylalanine or tryptophan. A D gene is named only where the DNA matches it firmly. For some rows the clone size is stated as once, few or many, or as a class when expanded; others skip it.

d_call: .
v_call: TRBV27
clone_size: .
j_call: TRBJ2-1
cdr3_nt: TGTGCCAGCAGTTTCTTCGGCAGGGCCACCTACAATGAGCAGTTCTTC
cdr3_aa: CASSFFGRATYNEQFF

d_call: .
v_call: TRBV9
clone_size: .
j_call: TRBJ1-1
cdr3_nt: TGTGCCAGCAGCGTAGTTATGGGGGCGGGGAGCACTGAAGCTTTCTTT
cdr3_aa: CASSVVMGAGSTEAFF

d_call: .
v_call: TRBV5-1
clone_size: .
j_call: TRBJ1-3
cdr3_nt: TGCGCCAGCAGCCCAGTAGAAATAAACAGAAACACCATATATTTT
cdr3_aa: CASSPVEINRNTIYF

d_call: .
v_call: TRBV19
clone_size: .
j_call: TRBJ2-1
cdr3_nt: TGTGCCAGTACCCCAGGGGGGGTGGGAGAGCAGTTCTTC
cdr3_aa: CASTPGGVGEQFF

d_call: TRBD1
v_call: TRBV6-1
clone_size: .
j_call: TRBJ2-5
cdr3_nt: TGTGCCAGCAGTGAATCAGGACAGGGCAATTATGAGACCCAGTACTTC
cdr3_aa: CASSESGQGNYETQYF

d_call: .
v_call: TRBV7-6
clone_size: once
j_call: TRBJ2-3
cdr3_nt: TGTGCCAGCAGTTGGTCGGGACTGCCAGATACGCAGTATTTT
cdr3_aa: CASSWSGLPDTQYF

d_call: TRBD1
v_call: TRBV19
clone_size: .
j_call: TRBJ1-1
cdr3_nt: TGTGCCAGTAGTTTTACTACAGGGGGAAGCACTGAAGCTTTCTTT
cdr3_aa: CASSFTTGGSTEAFF

d_call: .
v_call: TRBV6-6
clone_size: .
j_call: TRBJ1-1
cdr3_nt: TGTGCCAGCAGTTACTCGGGGGTGGGGAACACTGAAGCTTTCTTT
cdr3_aa: CASSYSGVGNTEAFF

d_call: .
v_call: TRBV2
clone_size: .
j_call: TRBJ1-1
cdr3_nt: TGTGCCAGCAGTGTATTGGCAGTTGAAGCTTTCTTT
cdr3_aa: CASSVLAVEAFF

d_call: .
v_call: TRBV5-8
clone_size: .
j_call: TRBJ2-7
cdr3_nt: TGTGCCAGCAGACCGACAAGCGTCTACGAGCAGTACTTC
cdr3_aa: CASRPTSVYEQYF

d_call: .
v_call: TRBV6-6
clone_size: .
j_call: TRBJ2-7
cdr3_nt: TGTGCCAGCAGTTACTCTACAGGAGCCCGCGAGCAGTACTTC
cdr3_aa: CASSYSTGAREQYF

d_call: .
v_call: TRBV1
clone_size: .
j_call: TRBJ2-1
cdr3_nt: TGCACCAGCAGCCAAGATAGTGGGTGCAATGAGCAGTTCTTC
cdr3_aa: CTSSQDSGCNEQFF

d_call: TRBD1
v_call: TRBV6-4
clone_size: .
j_call: TRBJ2-3
cdr3_nt: TGTGCCAGCAGTGACGAAGGACAGGCTGCGGATACGCAGTATTTT
cdr3_aa: CASSDEGQAADTQYF

d_call: .
v_call: TRBV30
clone_size: .
j_call: TRBJ1-3
cdr3_nt: TGTGCCTGGAGCGGCGGGGCCGGAACTCTTGGAAACACCATATATTTT
cdr3_aa: CAWSGGAGTLGNTIYF

d_call: .
v_call: TRBV10-1
clone_size: once
j_call: TRBJ2-1
cdr3_nt: TGCGCCAGCAGTGAGTCCAGCGGAAGCTCCTACAATGAGCAGTTCTTC
cdr3_aa: CASSESSGSSYNEQFF

d_call: .
v_call: TRBV18
clone_size: .
j_call: TRBJ2-4
cdr3_nt: TGTGCCAGCTCACCGGGACCATTAGCCAAAAACATTCAGTACTTC
cdr3_aa: CASSPGPLAKNIQYF

d_call: TRBD1
v_call: TRBV19
clone_size: .
j_call: TRBJ1-1
cdr3_nt: TGTGCCAGTAGTATAGTGGGGACAGGGACCACTGAAGCTTTCTTT
cdr3_aa: CASSIVGTGTTEAFF

d_call: TRBD1
v_call: TRBV7-9
clone_size: .
j_call: TRBJ1-2
cdr3_nt: TGTGCCAGCAGCCCCGACAGGGGCTGGGGCTACACCTTC
cdr3_aa: CASSPDRGWGYTF

d_call: TRBD1
v_call: TRBV28
clone_size: few
j_call: TRBJ1-2
cdr3_nt: TGTGCCAGCAGTACCTGGACAGGGAGGATTCTCTATGGCTACACCTTC
cdr3_aa: CASSTWTGRILYGYTF

d_call: TRBD2
v_call: TRBV18
clone_size: .
j_call: TRBJ2-1
cdr3_nt: TGTGCCAGCTCACCATTATTTCTAGCGGGAGAGAATGAGCAGTTCTTC
cdr3_aa: CASSPLFLAGENEQFF

d_call: TRBD1
v_call: TRBV6-5
clone_size: .
j_call: TRBJ1-2
cdr3_nt: TGTGCCACCAGGACAGGCCCGGGTTTTTGGGGCTACACCTTC
cdr3_aa: CATRTGPGFWGYTF

d_call: .
v_call: TRBV19
clone_size: .
j_call: TRBJ2-2
cdr3_nt: TGTGCCAGATTGGGGGGCCCCCGGTGGAGCACCGGGGAGCTGTTTTTT
cdr3_aa: CARLGGPRWSTGELFF

d_call: TRBD1
v_call: TRBV6-6
clone_size: .
j_call: TRBJ2-1
cdr3_nt: TGTGCCAGCAAGGGACAGGCCCCTGGCAATGAGCAGTTCTTC
cdr3_aa: CASKGQAPGNEQFF

d_call: TRBD2
v_call: TRBV5-6
clone_size: once
j_call: TRBJ2-1
cdr3_nt: TGTGCCAGCAGCGGTAGGACTAGCGGGAGAAGGCATGAGCAGTTCTTC
cdr3_aa: CASSGRTSGRRHEQFF

d_call: TRBD2
v_call: TRBV6-1
clone_size: .
j_call: TRBJ2-3
cdr3_nt: TGTGCCAGCAGTGGTAGCGGGAGTAGGAGCACAGATACGCAGTATTTT
cdr3_aa: CASSGSGSRSTDTQYF

d_call: TRBD1
v_call: TRBV28
clone_size: .
j_call: TRBJ2-7
cdr3_nt: TGTGCCAGCAGCTACTTGGGACAGGGCTACGAGCAGTACTTC
cdr3_aa: CASSYLGQGYEQYF